This T cell receptor (beta chain) came from a study of cytomegalovirus exposure and HLA in healthy donors. Study in general: A later analysis reported the approximately 120 validation repertoires used the same platform as the roughly 700 first-cohort repertoires.

Points from the study as a whole: The CMV antigen specificity of three CMV-associated chains was confirmed through in vitro analysis.

Germline assignment: CDR1 LGHNA and CDR2 YNFKEQ. The CDR3 totals 18 residues. The V and J ends lost 3 bases and 1 base respectively, with 21 bases between them. As regards this clone: Antigen specificity is unknown.

This table comes from immunoSEQ multiplex PCR, and its TCRdb copy is limited to in-frame clones, with some not included. The sample holds approximately 54,000 clones; 89% are singletons and the top ten take around 8.4%. The donors were in the roughly 130-subject validation cohort, distinct from the roughly 700-subject first cohort. The material sequenced was PBMCs. This clonotype was sampled from a woman aged 18-29 years in good health and CMV-seropositive. The rearrangement joins TRBV4-2 to TRBJ1-2, with D unresolved. CDR3 region: CASSQALDVSHRNYGYTF. The CDR3 DNA reads as TGTGCCAGCAGCCAGGCTCTTGATGTGTCCCATCGTAACTATGGCTACACCTTC.